Listed below are T cell receptor beta chains from one sample, sequenced in a study of blood T cell repertoires in COVID-19. The assay was immunoSEQ multiplex PCR, and TCRdb's table has in-frame clones only and misses some. The table lists around 200,000 clones, 86% of them singletons. Specimen: PBMCs or T cells enriched from blood (not recorded which). Receptors were obtained from a woman in her 30s who had been exposed to COVID-19. The CDR3 runs from the conserved cysteine through the conserved F or W. A D gene is named only where the DNA matches it firmly. Clone sizes are given selectively: once, few, many, or a class where the clone is expanded.

CASSLSGGSNQPQHF TGTGCCAGCAGTTTATCAGGGGGCAGCAATCAGCCCCAGCATTTT TRBJ1-5 NA TRBD1 TRBV28
CASTLTLPNYGYTF TGTGCCAGCACCCTGACACTGCCTAACTATGGCTACACCTTC TRBJ1-2 once NA TRBV6-5
CASSPRGDMGNTIYF TGTGCCAGCAGCCCCCGAGGAGATATGGGAAACACCATATATTTT TRBJ1-3 NA NA TRBV5-5
CASISQGSPNEKLFF TGTGCCAGCATTTCACAGGGTAGCCCTAATGAAAAACTGTTTTTT TRBJ1-4 few NA TRBV28
CAWSAGQAFGNTIYF TGTGCCTGGAGTGCGGGACAGGCTTTTGGAAACACCATATATTTT TRBJ1-3 NA TRBD1 TRBV30
CASSLEGGSYNSPLHF TGTGCCAGCAGCTTGGAGGGGGGGTCCTATAATTCACCCCTCCACTTT TRBJ1-6 NA NA TRBV5-4
CASTLTEGGSYGYTF TGTGCCAGTACCCTAACGGAGGGAGGGTCCTATGGCTACACCTTC TRBJ1-2 once NA TRBV19
CASSLDSMGQPQHF TGCGCCAGCAGCCTCGACAGCATGGGACAGCCCCAGCATTTT TRBJ1-5 NA NA TRBV5-1
CASSLYLEQYF TGTGCCAGCAGTTTATATCTCGAGCAGTACTTC TRBJ2-7 NA NA TRBV28
CASSIGEDPRRGGYTF TGTGCCAGTAGTATAGGCGAGGACCCTCGTAGGGGTGGCTACACCTTC TRBJ1-2 NA NA TRBV19
CASSRDSPSSYNEQFF TGCGCCAGCAGCCGCGACAGTCCCTCCTCCTACAATGAGCAGTTCTTC TRBJ2-1 NA NA TRBV4-1
CASSNILGDNRGSPLHF TGTGCCAGTAGCAACATCCTGGGGGATAACAGGGGCTCACCCCTCCACTTT TRBJ1-6 NA TRBD1 TRBV19
CSVESGGKSYNEQFF TGCAGCGTTGAGTCAGGGGGTAAATCCTACAATGAGCAGTTCTTC TRBJ2-1 NA TRBD1 TRBV29-1
CASSTDRGPLNTEAFF TGTGCCAGCAGCACCGACAGGGGGCCCCTGAACACTGAAGCTTTCTTT TRBJ1-1 NA TRBD1 TRBV7-9
CASSLRTGWYEQYF TGTGCCAGCAGTTTGAGGACAGGGTGGTACGAGCAGTACTTC TRBJ2-7 NA TRBD1 TRBV27
CASSHRTVATNEKLFF TGTGCCAGCAGCCATCGGACAGTTGCAACTAATGAAAAACTGTTTTTT TRBJ1-4 NA NA TRBV9
CASRGGGTYNEQFF TGTGCCTCCCGGGGCGGGGGGACCTACAATGAGCAGTTCTTC TRBJ2-1 NA TRBD2 TRBV2
CASGTGSNEQFF TGTGCCAGCGGGACAGGGTCGAATGAGCAGTTCTTC TRBJ2-1 NA TRBD1 TRBV7-9
CAWAPAQRQSVGGEQYF TGTGCCTGGGCACCGGCCCAAAGACAGTCAGTGGGGGGTGAGCAGTACTTC TRBJ2-7 NA NA TRBV30
CASSQDRAYGYTF TGTGCCAGCAGCCAGGACAGGGCCTATGGCTACACCTTC TRBJ1-2 NA TRBD1 TRBV3-1/TRBV3-2
CATSEGRGRGTEAFF TGTGCCACCAGTGAGGGCAGGGGGCGCGGCACTGAAGCTTTCTTT TRBJ1-1 NA TRBD1 TRBV24-1
CASSPNNEQFF TGTGCCAGCAGCCCAAACAATGAGCAGTTCTTC TRBJ2-1 once NA TRBV6-5
CASLTGTEAFF TGTGCCAGCCTGACAGGAACTGAAGCTTTCTTT TRBJ1-1 NA NA TRBV2
CASSIDGGNQPQHF TGTGCCAGTAGTATAGATGGAGGGAATCAGCCCCAGCATTTT TRBJ1-5 NA NA TRBV19
CASSPRQGKEQFF TGTGCCAGCAGCCCACGACAGGGGAAGGAGCAGTTCTTC TRBJ2-1 NA TRBD1 TRBV11-3
CASSQVLGPNPSEAFF TGCGCCAGCAGCCAAGTCCTGGGCCCTAATCCCTCGGAAGCTTTCTTT TRBJ1-1 NA NA TRBV4-1
CASSPSSYEQYF TGTGCCAGCAGCCCCAGCTCCTACGAGCAGTACTTC TRBJ2-7 NA NA TRBV6-5
CASRGQGVSNEQFF TGTGCCAGCAGGGGACAGGGGGTTAGCAATGAGCAGTTCTTC TRBJ2-1 NA TRBD1 TRBV2
CASRTPGIYNSPLHF TGTGCCAGTAGGACTCCCGGGATATATAATTCACCCCTCCACTTT TRBJ1-6 NA NA TRBV19
CASSEARGGALGNEQYF TGTGCCAGCAGTGAAGCTCGAGGGGGCGCTCTTGGGAACGAGCAGTACTTC TRBJ2-7 few TRBD1 TRBV6-1
CASRGPRGGYTF TGTGCCAGCAGGGGCCCTCGGGGTGGCTACACCTTC TRBJ1-2 NA NA TRBV6-4
CASSHRQGVGSPLHF TGTGCCAGCAGCCACCGACAGGGTGTAGGATCACCCCTCCACTTT TRBJ1-6 NA TRBD1 TRBV14
CASGSGQGNTDTQYF TGTGCTAGTGGCTCGGGACAGGGAAACACAGATACGCAGTATTTT TRBJ2-3 NA TRBD1 TRBV12-5
CAGSTGGRGNQPQHF TGTGCCGGATCAACAGGGGGCAGGGGCAATCAGCCCCAGCATTTT TRBJ1-5 NA TRBD1 TRBV2
CASSFPPQGDYGYTF TGTGCCAGCTCGTTCCCACCCCAGGGGGACTATGGCTACACCTTC TRBJ1-2 NA TRBD1 TRBV18
CASSPLAGGGNSPLHF TGTGCCAGCAGCCCCCTCGCGGGGGGAGGCAATTCACCCCTCCACTTT TRBJ1-6 NA NA TRBV7-9
CASSYGTEAFF TGTGCCAGCAGTTACGGCACCGAAGCTTTCTTT TRBJ1-1 once NA TRBV6-2/TRBV6-3